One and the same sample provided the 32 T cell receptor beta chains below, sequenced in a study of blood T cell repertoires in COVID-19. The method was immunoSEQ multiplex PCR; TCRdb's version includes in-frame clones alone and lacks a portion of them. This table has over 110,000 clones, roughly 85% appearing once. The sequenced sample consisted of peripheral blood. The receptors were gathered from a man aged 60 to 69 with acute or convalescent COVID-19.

CDR3 nucleotide sequence: TGCGCCAGCAGCCAAGATTTCAGGCTGGACAATGAGCAGTTCTTC. Amino acids: CASSQDFRLDNEQFF. The chain recombines TRBV4-3 with TRBJ2-1, with unresolved D. CDR3 size: 15 residues. V lost 0 bases and J lost 5, with 11 bases in between. Germline V gene sequence: CDR1 LGHNA, CDR2 YSLEER.

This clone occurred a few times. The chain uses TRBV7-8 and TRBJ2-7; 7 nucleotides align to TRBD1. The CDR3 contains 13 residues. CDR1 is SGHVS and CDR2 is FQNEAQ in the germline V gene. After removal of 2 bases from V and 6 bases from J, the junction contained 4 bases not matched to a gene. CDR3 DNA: TGTGCCAGCAGCTTAATATCAGGGGGCGAGCAGTACTTC. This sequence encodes CASSLISGGEQYF. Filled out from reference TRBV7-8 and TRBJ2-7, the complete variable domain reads GAGVSQSPRYKVAKRGQDVALRCDPISGHVSLFWYQQALGQGPEFLTYFQNEAQLDKSGLPSDRFFAERPEGSVSTLKIQRTQQEDSAVYLCASSLISGGEQYFGPGTRLTVT.

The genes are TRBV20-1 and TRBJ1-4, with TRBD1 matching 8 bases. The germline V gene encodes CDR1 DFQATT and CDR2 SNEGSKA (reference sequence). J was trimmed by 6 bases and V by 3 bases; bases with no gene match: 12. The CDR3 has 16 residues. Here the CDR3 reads CSASPYLTGGDEKLFF. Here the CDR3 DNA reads TGCAGTGCTAGTCCATACTTAACAGGGGGGGATGAAAAACTGTTTTTT.

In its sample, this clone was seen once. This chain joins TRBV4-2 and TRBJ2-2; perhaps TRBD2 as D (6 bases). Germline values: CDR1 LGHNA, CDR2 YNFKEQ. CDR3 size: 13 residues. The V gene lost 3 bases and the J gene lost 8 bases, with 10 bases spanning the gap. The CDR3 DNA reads TGTGCCAGCAGCCATGGGAGGACTGGGGAGCTGTTTTTT. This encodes CASSHGRTGELFF.

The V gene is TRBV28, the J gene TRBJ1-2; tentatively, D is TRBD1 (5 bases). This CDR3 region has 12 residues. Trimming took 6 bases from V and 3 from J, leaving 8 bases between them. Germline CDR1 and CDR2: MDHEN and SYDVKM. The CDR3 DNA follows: TGTGCCAGCAGCAGGGCGGACTATGGCTACACCTTC. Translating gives CASSRADYGYTF.

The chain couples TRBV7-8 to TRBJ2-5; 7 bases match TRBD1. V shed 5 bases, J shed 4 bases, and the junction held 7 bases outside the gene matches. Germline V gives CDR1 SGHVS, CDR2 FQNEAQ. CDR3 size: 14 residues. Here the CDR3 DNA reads TGTGCCAGCAGCCAGACAGGGACCGGAGAGACCCAGTACTTC. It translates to CASSQTGTGETQYF.

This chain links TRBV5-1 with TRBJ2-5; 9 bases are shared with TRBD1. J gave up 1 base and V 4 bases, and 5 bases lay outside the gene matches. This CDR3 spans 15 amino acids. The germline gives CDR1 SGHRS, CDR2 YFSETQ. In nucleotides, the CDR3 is TGCGCCAGCAGCCGGACAGGGGCCCGCCAAGAGACCCAGTACTTC. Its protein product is CASSRTGARQETQYF.

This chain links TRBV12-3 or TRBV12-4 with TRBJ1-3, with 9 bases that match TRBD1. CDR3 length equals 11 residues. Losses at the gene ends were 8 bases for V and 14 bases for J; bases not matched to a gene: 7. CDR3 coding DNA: TGTGCCAGCGGCCGGGACAGGGTAGTATATTTT. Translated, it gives CASGRDRVVYF.

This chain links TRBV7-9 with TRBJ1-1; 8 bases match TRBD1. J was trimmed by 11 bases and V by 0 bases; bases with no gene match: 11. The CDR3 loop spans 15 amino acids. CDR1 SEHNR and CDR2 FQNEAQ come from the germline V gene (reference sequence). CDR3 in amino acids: CASSLAQPGGAGAFF. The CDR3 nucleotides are TGTGCCAGCAGCTTAGCGCAGCCAGGGGGCGCAGGGGCTTTCTTT.

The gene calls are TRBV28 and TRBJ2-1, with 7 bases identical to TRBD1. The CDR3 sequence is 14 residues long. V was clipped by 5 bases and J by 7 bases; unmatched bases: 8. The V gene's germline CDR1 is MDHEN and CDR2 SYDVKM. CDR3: CASSRPGQWNEQFF. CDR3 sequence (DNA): TGTGCCAGCAGTCGTCCGGGACAGTGGAATGAGCAGTTCTTC.

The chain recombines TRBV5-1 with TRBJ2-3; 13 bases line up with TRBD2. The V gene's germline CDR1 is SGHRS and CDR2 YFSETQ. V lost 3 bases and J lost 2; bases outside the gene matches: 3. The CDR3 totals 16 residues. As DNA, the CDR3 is TGCGCCAGCAGCTCCGGACTAGCGGGAGCCACAGATACGCAGTATTTT. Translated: CASSSGLAGATDTQYF.

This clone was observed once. CDR3 residues: CASSITGGRGEAFF. The CDR3 region has the DNA TGTGCCAGTAGTATAACAGGGGGACGCGGTGAAGCTTTCTTT. This chain joins TRBV19 and TRBJ1-1; TRBD1 agrees at 8 bases. The length of the CDR3 is 14 residues. Germline loops: CDR1 LNHDA, CDR2 SQIVND (reference sequence). The ends lost 2 bases at V and 7 bases at J; junction bases unmatched: 6. The variable domain in full, completed from reference TRBV19 and TRBJ1-1, reads DGGITQSPKYLFRKEGQNVTLSCEQNLNHDAMYWYRQDPGQGLRLIYYSQIVNDFQKGDIAEGYSVSREKKESFPLTVTSAQKNPTAFYLCASSITGGRGEAFFGQGTRLTVV.

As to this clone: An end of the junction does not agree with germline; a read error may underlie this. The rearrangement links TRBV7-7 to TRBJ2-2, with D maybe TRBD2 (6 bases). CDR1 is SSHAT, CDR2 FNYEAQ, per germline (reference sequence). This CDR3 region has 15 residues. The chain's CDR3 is CASTRLPAGSGELFF. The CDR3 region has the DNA TGTGCTAGCACCCGATTGCCCGCGGGGAGCGGGGAGCTGTTTTTT. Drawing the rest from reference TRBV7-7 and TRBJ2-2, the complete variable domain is GAGVSQSPRYKVTKRGQDVTLRCDPISSHATLYWYQQALGQGPEFLTYFNYEAQPDKSGLPSDRFSAERPEGSISTLTIQRTEQRDSAMYRCASTRLPAGSGELFFGEGSRLTVL.

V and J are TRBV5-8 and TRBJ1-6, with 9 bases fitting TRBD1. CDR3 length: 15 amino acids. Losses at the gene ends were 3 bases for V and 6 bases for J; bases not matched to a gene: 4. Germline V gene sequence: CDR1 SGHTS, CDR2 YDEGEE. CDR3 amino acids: CASSSNRGLNSPLHF. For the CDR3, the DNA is TGTGCCAGCAGCTCCAACAGGGGGCTTAATTCACCCCTCCACTTT.

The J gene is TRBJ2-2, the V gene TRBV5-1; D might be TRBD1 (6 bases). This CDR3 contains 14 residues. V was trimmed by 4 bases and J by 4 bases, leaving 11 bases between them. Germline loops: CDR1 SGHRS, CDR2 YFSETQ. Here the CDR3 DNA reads TGCGCCAGCAGCGTGACAGGTCTCACCGGGGAGCTGTTTTTT. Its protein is CASSVTGLTGELFF.

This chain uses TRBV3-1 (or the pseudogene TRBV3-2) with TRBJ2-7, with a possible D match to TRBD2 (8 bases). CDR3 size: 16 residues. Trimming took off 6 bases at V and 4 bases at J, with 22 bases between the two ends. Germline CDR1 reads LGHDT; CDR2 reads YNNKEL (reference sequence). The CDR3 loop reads CASRQRGGSGSYEQYF. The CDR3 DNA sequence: TGTGCCAGCAGGCAAAGAGGGGGCAGCGGGAGTTACGAGCAGTACTTC.

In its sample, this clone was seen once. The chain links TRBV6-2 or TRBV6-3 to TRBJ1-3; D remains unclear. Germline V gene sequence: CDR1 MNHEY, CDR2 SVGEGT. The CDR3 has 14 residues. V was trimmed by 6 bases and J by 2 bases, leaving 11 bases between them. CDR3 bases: TGTGCCAGCAGCGCTGCGGGAACTGGAAACACCATATATTTT. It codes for CASSAAGTGNTIYF.

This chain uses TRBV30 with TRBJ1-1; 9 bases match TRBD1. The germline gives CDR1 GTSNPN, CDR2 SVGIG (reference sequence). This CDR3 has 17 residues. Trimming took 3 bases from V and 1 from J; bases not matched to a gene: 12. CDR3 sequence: CAWRRKIRQGGNTEAFF. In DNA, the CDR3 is TGTGCCTGGAGGAGGAAAATACGACAGGGGGGGAACACTGAAGCTTTCTTT.

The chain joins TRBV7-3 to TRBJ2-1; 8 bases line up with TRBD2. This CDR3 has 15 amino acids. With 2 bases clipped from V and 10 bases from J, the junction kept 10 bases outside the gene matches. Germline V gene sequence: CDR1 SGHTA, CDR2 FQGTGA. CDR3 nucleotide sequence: TGTGCCAGCAGCTTAGTTCCGGGAGGGCCAACCGAGCAGTTCTTC. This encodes CASSLVPGGPTEQFF.

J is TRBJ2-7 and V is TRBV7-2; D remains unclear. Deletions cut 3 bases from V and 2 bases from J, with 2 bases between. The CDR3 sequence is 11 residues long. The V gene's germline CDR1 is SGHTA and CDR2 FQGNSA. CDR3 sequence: CASSFAYEQYF. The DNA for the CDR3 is TGTGCCAGCAGCTTCGCCTACGAGCAGTACTTC. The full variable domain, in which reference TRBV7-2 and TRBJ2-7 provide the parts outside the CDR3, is GAGVSQSPSNKVTEKGKDVELRCDPISGHTALYWYRQSLGQGLEFLIYFQGNSAPDKSGLPSDRFSAERTGGSVSTLTIQRTQQEDSAVYLCASSFAYEQYFGPGTRLTVT.

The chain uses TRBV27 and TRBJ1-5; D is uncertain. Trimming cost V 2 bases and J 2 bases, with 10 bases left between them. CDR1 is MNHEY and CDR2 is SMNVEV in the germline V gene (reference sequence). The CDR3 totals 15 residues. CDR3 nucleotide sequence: TGTGCCAGCAGTTTAAGCCCCGTCGGCAATCAGCCCCAGCATTTT. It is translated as CASSLSPVGNQPQHF.

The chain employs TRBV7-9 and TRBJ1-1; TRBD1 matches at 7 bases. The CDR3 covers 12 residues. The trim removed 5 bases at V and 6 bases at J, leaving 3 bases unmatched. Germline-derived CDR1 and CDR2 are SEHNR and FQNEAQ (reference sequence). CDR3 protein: CASSRGTAEAFF. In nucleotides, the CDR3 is TGTGCCAGCAGCCGAGGGACAGCTGAAGCTTTCTTT.

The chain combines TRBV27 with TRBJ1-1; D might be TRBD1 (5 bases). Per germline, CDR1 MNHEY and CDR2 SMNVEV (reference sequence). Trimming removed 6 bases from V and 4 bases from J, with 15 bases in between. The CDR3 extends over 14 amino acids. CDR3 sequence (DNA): TGTGCCAGCAGCTTAGGTCCGGGGGGCACTGAAGCTTTCTTT. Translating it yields CASSLGPGGTEAFF.

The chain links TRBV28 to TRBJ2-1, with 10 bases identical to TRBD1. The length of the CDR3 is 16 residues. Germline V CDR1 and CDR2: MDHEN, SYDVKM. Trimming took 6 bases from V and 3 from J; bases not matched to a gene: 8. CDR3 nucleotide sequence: TGTGCCAGCAGCCCCGGGACAGGGGTCATCTACAATGAGCAGTTCTTC. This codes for CASSPGTGVIYNEQFF.

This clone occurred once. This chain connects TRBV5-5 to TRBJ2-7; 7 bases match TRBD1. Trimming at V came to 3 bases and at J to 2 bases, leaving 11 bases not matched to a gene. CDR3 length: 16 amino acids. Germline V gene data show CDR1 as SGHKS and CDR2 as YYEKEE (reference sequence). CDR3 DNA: TGTGCCAGCAGCTCTCGCTCCGGGACAGCCCCCTACGAGCAGTACTTC. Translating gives CASSSRSGTAPYEQYF.

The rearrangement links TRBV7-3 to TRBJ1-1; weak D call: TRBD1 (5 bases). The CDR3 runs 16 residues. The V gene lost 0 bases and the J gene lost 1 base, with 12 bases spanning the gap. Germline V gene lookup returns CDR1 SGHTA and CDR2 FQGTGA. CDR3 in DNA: TGTGCCAGCAGCTTAACATCCGCGACAGAGAACACTGAAGCTTTCTTT. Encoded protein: CASSLTSATENTEAFF.

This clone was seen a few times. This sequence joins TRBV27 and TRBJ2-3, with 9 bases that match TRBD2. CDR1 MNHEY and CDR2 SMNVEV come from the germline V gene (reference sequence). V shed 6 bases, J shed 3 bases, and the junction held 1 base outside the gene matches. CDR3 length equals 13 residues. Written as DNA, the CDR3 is TGTGCCAGCAGGGGACTAGCAACAGATACGCAGTATTTT. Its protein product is CASRGLATDTQYF.

The DNA for the CDR3 is TGTGCCAGCAGTGACACAAATGAAAAACTGTTTTTT. Translated: CASSDTNEKLFF. The V and J genes are TRBV2 and TRBJ1-4, with D hard to call. Germline CDR1 SNHLY, CDR2 FYNNEI. The length of the CDR3 is 12 residues. The V and J ends lost 3 bases and 5 bases respectively, with 4 bases between them.

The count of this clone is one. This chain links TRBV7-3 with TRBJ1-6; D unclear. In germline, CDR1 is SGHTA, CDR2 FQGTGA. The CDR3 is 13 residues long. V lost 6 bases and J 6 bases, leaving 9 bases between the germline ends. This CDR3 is CASRTGFNSPLHF. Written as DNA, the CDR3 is TGTGCCAGCAGGACCGGGTTTAATTCACCCCTCCACTTT.

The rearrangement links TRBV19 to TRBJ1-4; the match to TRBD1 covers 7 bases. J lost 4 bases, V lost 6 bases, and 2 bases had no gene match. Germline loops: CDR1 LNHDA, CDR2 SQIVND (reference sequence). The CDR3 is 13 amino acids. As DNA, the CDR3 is TGTGCCAGTAGCCGGGACAGTAATGAAAAACTGTTTTTT. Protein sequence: CASSRDSNEKLFF.

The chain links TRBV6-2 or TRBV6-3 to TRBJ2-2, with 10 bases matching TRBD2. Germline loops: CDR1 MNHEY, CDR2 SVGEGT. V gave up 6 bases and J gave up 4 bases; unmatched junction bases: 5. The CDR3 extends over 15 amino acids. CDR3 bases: TGTGCCAGCAGCAGACTAGCGGGCTCCACCGGGGAGCTGTTTTTT. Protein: CASSRLAGSTGELFF.

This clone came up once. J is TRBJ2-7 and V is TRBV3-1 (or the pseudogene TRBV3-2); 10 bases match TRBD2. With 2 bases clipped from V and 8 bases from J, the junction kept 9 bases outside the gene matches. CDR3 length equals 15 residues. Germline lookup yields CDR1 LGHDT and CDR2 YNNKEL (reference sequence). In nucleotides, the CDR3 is TGTGCCAGCAGCCAAACAACTAGCGGGACAACGCAGCAGTACTTC. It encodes CASSQTTSGTTQQYF.